This entry lists 32 T cell receptor beta chains sequenced from one sample in a study of shared clonotypes between healthy human individuals. Selected positively for CCR7 and CD45RO-negative, naive CD8 cells excluded terminally differentiated effector memory CD45RA+ cells. Data came from immunoSEQ multiplex PCR; TCRdb stores just in-frame clones and leaves some out. The sample includes about 750,000 clones, 80% to 95% of them seen just once. The sequenced sample was naive CD8+ T cells sorted from blood. The receptors shown here come from a man aged 25 to 40 in good health.

V and J are TRBV29-1 and TRBJ2-7; TRBD2 aligns across 10 bases. The CDR3 spans 13 residues. V lost 7 bases, J lost 1 base, and 4 bases stayed unmatched. Looked up from germline, CDR1 is SQVTM and CDR2 is ANQGSEA. The DNA of the CDR3 is TGCAGCGCCCAGACTAGCGGGTCCTACGAGCAGTACTTC. It specifies CSAQTSGSYEQYF.

The chain couples TRBV5-6 to TRBJ2-1; the match to TRBD2 covers 9 bases. CDR3 size: 16 residues. Trimming removed 7 bases from V and 2 bases from J; junction bases left unmatched: 10. In germline, CDR1 is SGHDT, CDR2 YYEEEE. In DNA, the CDR3 is TGTGCCAGCGAAACGTTTAGCGGGAGCGCCTACAATGAGCAGTTCTTC. Translation: CASETFSGSAYNEQFF.

The count of this clone is one. The genes are TRBV7-9 and TRBJ2-1, with 12 bases matching TRBD2. Germline values: CDR1 SEHNR, CDR2 FQNEAQ (reference sequence). V trimming: 8 bases; J trimming: 4 bases; junction bases outside the gene matches: 6. The CDR3 covers 15 residues. The CDR3 loop is CASVGLAGGYNEQFF. DNA of the CDR3: TGTGCCAGCGTGGGGCTAGCGGGAGGGTACAATGAGCAGTTCTTC.

The chain couples TRBV30 to TRBJ1-1, with a tentative D call TRBD1 (5 bases). Germline CDR1 GTSNPN, CDR2 SVGIG (reference sequence). The CDR3 is made up of 12 amino acids. Trimming removed 1 base from V and 5 bases from J, with 8 bases in between. The CDR3 DNA follows: TGTGCCTGGAGTGAAGGGGAAACTGAAGCTTTCTTT. This translates into CAWSEGETEAFF.

J is TRBJ1-1 and V is TRBV27, with D hard to call. V was cut by 6 bases and J by 1 base, with 9 bases left in between. The CDR3 runs to 13 residues. CDR1 MNHEY and CDR2 SMNVEV come from the germline V gene (reference sequence). The CDR3 DNA is TGTGCCAGCAGAATAACCGGGAACACTGAAGCTTTCTTT. Translating gives CASRITGNTEAFF.

CDR3: CASSQDRNSGNTIYF. In DNA, the CDR3 is TGTGCCAGCAGTCAGGACAGGAACTCTGGAAACACCATATATTTT. The V gene is TRBV2, the J gene TRBJ1-3; the match to TRBD1 covers 7 bases. Germline CDR1 reads SNHLY; CDR2 reads FYNNEI. The CDR3 is made up of 15 amino acids. V lost 5 bases to trimming and J lost 0 bases; unmatched junction nucleotides: 4.

The J gene is TRBJ2-5, the V gene TRBV27; 9 nucleotides agree with TRBD2. This CDR3 is built from 17 residues. CDR1 is MNHEY, CDR2 SMNVEV, per germline (reference sequence). V shed 5 bases, J shed 5 bases, and the junction held 15 bases outside the gene matches. CDR3 nucleotides: TGTGCCAGCAGTCCCAACCCGCGGGAGGGAGGGATGGAGACCCAGTACTTC. Its protein is CASSPNPREGGMETQYF.

The chain has TRBV5-5 and TRBJ2-1, with TRBD2 as a possible D gene (6 bases). Per germline, CDR1 SGHKS and CDR2 YYEKEE (reference sequence). CDR3 length: 17 amino acids. V lost 2 bases, J lost 4 bases, and 19 bases lay in between. CDR3 sequence: CASSLREMGVGYNEQFF. CDR3 DNA sequence: TGTGCCAGCAGCTTACGGGAGATGGGGGTAGGGTACAATGAGCAGTTCTTC.

The chain is built from TRBV28 and TRBJ1-1; 8 nucleotides align to TRBD1. V lost 6 bases, J lost 1 base, and 10 bases stayed unmatched. CDR1 and CDR2 from the germline V gene are MDHEN and SYDVKM. The CDR3 consists of 16 residues. The CDR3 sequence: CASSRDRTGRNTEAFF. As DNA, the CDR3 is TGTGCCAGCAGCAGAGACAGGACAGGGAGGAACACTGAAGCTTTCTTT.

The chain links TRBV6-5 to TRBJ1-1; D is ambiguous. The V gene's germline CDR1 is MNHEY and CDR2 SVGAGI. CDR3 length equals 11 residues. Trimming removed 6 bases from V and 2 bases from J, with 4 bases in between. CDR3 DNA: TGTGCCAGCAGGGAAAACACTGAAGCTTTCTTT. Translated: CASRENTEAFF.

CDR3 nucleotide sequence: TGTGCCAGCAGTTTCCTCACACCGAACACTGAAGCTTTCTTT. Translating gives CASSFLTPNTEAFF. V gene TRBV27 combines with J gene TRBJ1-1; the D is unclear. The CDR3 is 14 residues long. Germline V gene sequence: CDR1 MNHEY, CDR2 SMNVEV (reference sequence). Trimming left V 3 bases short and J 1 base short, with 9 bases between.

The V call is TRBV11-2, the J call TRBJ2-7, with TRBD2 identical over 10 bases. Germline CDR1 and CDR2: SGHAT and FQNNGV. Trimming at V came to 2 bases and at J to 5 bases, leaving 9 bases not matched to a gene. The CDR3 sequence is 16 residues long. The CDR3 nucleotides read TGTGCCAGCAGCTTAAATAGCGGGAGGCTCGGGGACGAGCAGTACTTC. Its translation: CASSLNSGRLGDEQYF. Filled out from reference TRBV11-2 and TRBJ2-7, the complete variable domain reads EAGVAQSPRYKIIEKRQSVAFWCNPISGHATLYWYQQILGQGPKLLIQFQNNGVVDDSQLPKDRFSAERLKGVDSTLKIQPAKLEDSAVYLCASSLNSGRLGDEQYFGPGTRLTVT.

This chain links TRBV19 with TRBJ2-7; D might be TRBD1 or TRBD2, each matching 5 bases. Between the trimmed V and J ends, which lost 4 bases and 2 bases, there was a span of 12 bases. This CDR3 region has 14 residues. Germline CDR1 and CDR2: LNHDA and SQIVND (reference sequence). The CDR3 bases are TGTGCCAGTAGTAAAACTAGGGGTACCTACGAGCAGTACTTC. It is translated as CASSKTRGTYEQYF.

A single count supports this clone. The V and J genes are TRBV9 and TRBJ2-1; 10 nucleotides line up with TRBD2. This CDR3 is 15 amino acids long. The germline CDR1 and CDR2 sequences are SGDLS and YYNGEE. The V segment lost 3 bases and the J segment 5 bases; nucleotides outside the gene matches: 5. CDR3 in amino acids: CASSARLAGHNEQFF. For the CDR3, the DNA is TGTGCCAGCAGCGCACGACTAGCGGGTCACAATGAGCAGTTCTTC.

This rearrangement joins TRBV7-8 to TRBJ1-3; D is unclear. The CDR3 is made up of 14 amino acids. Trimming pared 3 bases from V and 0 bases from J, leaving 6 bases between. Germline V CDR1 and CDR2: SGHVS, FQNEAQ. CDR3 sequence: CASSFADSGNTIYF. As DNA, the CDR3 is TGTGCCAGCAGCTTCGCAGACTCTGGAAACACCATATATTTT. Full variable domain (missing parts from reference TRBV7-8 and TRBJ1-3): GAGVSQSPRYKVAKRGQDVALRCDPISGHVSLFWYQQALGQGPEFLTYFQNEAQLDKSGLPSDRFFAERPEGSVSTLKIQRTQQEDSAVYLCASSFADSGNTIYFGEGSWLTVV.

The chain uses TRBV5-1 and TRBJ1-5; no clear D. The CDR3 loop spans 15 amino acids. V lost 0 bases to trimming and J lost 5 bases, with 12 bases between them. The germline CDR1 and CDR2 sequences are SGHRS and YFSETQ. The CDR3 sequence: CASSLGGSDDQPQHF. Here the CDR3 DNA reads TGCGCCAGCAGCTTGGGTGGCAGCGATGATCAGCCCCAGCATTTT.

The gene calls are TRBV5-1 and TRBJ2-7; a weak D match, TRBD1 (6 bases). The CDR3 runs to 13 residues. Trimming stripped 4 bases from V and 3 bases from J, with 11 bases between. The V gene's germline CDR1 is SGHRS and CDR2 YFSETQ. CDR3 in DNA: TGCGCCAGCAGCCCGGACAGCTACTACGAGCAGTACTTC. Translating it yields CASSPDSYYEQYF.

The J gene is TRBJ2-7, the V gene TRBV21-1; the table's TRBD1 call for D was not verified on the DNA. TRBV21-1 constitutes a pseudogene. There are 14 residues in the CDR3. The chain's CDR3 is CASSSGQDGYEQYF. DNA of the CDR3: TGTGCCAGCAGCAGTGGTCAGGATGGCTACGAGCAGTACTTC.

A remark on this clone: Other DNA sequences in the same sample also yield this CDR3. This chain uses TRBV27 with TRBJ1-1; 7 bases map to TRBD1. The V gene's germline CDR1 is MNHEY and CDR2 SMNVEV (reference sequence). J gave up 0 bases and V 6 bases, and 4 bases lay outside the gene matches. This CDR3 has 14 amino acids. CDR3 coding DNA: TGTGCCAGCAGCCGACAGGGATTGAACACTGAAGCTTTCTTT. It codes for CASSRQGLNTEAFF.

This clone showed up just once. This chain links TRBV7-9 with TRBJ2-4; TRBD2 might be the D (5 bases). This CDR3 is 14 amino acids long. V lost 4 bases, J lost 8 bases, and 15 bases lay in between. CDR1 is SEHNR, CDR2 FQNEAQ, per germline (reference sequence). CDR3 in amino acids: CASSSADRPDIQYF. CDR3 DNA sequence: TGTGCCAGCAGCTCAGCGGACCGTCCGGACATTCAGTACTTC.

On this clone itself: A junction boundary mismatches the germline segment, possibly from a read error. The rearrangement links TRBV7-7 to TRBJ2-1; 7 nucleotides align to TRBD1. Per the germline V gene, CDR1 is SSHAT and CDR2 is FNYEAQ (reference sequence). The CDR3 runs 17 residues. DNA of the CDR3: TGTGCTAGCAGCTTAAGTACCCACAGGGGCCCTTACAATGAGCAGTTCTTC. Encoded protein: CASSLSTHRGPYNEQFF. Full variable domain (rest looked up from reference TRBV7-7 and TRBJ2-1): GAGVSQSPRYKVTKRGQDVTLRCDPISSHATLYWYQQALGQGPEFLTYFNYEAQPDKSGLPSDRFSAERPEGSISTLTIQRTEQRDSAMYRCASSLSTHRGPYNEQFFGPGTRLTVL.

The chain combines TRBV6-6 with TRBJ2-7; D gene ambiguous. The ends were cut back, 6 bases at V and 6 bases at J, with 15 bases in the middle. CDR1 MNHNY and CDR2 SVGAGI come from the germline V gene (reference sequence). The CDR3 spans 13 residues. CDR3: CASSNGLIVEQYF. The CDR3 region has the DNA TGTGCCAGCAGCAACGGATTAATAGTCGAGCAGTACTTC.

The rearrangement links TRBV29-1 to TRBJ1-3; D remains ambiguous. V was trimmed by 5 bases and J by 8 bases, leaving 16 bases between them. CDR3 size: 13 residues. Germline CDR1 SQVTM, CDR2 ANQGSEA. The CDR3 region is CSVSEDPGDTIYF. The CDR3 bases are TGCAGCGTTTCGGAGGATCCTGGGGACACCATATATTTT.

The chain combines TRBV19 with TRBJ2-3; 7 bases are a match to TRBD2. The CDR3 extends over 16 amino acids. With V trimmed by 5 bases and J by 0 bases, 8 bases remained unmatched. In germline, CDR1 is LNHDA, CDR2 SQIVND (reference sequence). This CDR3 is CASSGGRRESTDTQYF. CDR3 DNA: TGTGCCAGTAGTGGAGGGCGGCGGGAGAGCACAGATACGCAGTATTTT.

The J gene is TRBJ2-3, the V gene TRBV7-6; D is possibly TRBD2 (5 bases). Germline V gene sequence: CDR1 SGHVS, CDR2 FNYEAQ. V dropped 8 bases and J dropped 8 bases, with 20 bases sitting between them. CDR3 length: 14 amino acids. Here the CDR3 DNA reads TGTGCCAGCCTCCCTACGGGAAGCTTTAGTACGCAGTATTTT. This codes for CASLPTGSFSTQYF.

V usage is TRBV10-3 and J usage is TRBJ2-3; D may be TRBD1 (6 bases). The germline V gene encodes CDR1 ENHRY and CDR2 SYGVKD. V dropped 8 bases and J dropped 4 bases, with 13 bases sitting between them. The CDR3 runs to 13 residues. As DNA, the CDR3 is TGTGCCATCGGGGCAGGGGATCCAGATACGCAGTATTTT. Amino acid sequence: CAIGAGDPDTQYF.

The V and J genes are TRBV6-5 and TRBJ2-1; the D gene is possibly TRBD2 (6 bases). V shed 8 bases and J shed 7 bases, with 21 bases lying between them. The germline CDR1 and CDR2 sequences are MNHEY and SVGAGI. The CDR3 spans 15 residues. In nucleotides, the CDR3 is TGTGCCAGCCATCGGGGGATAGCCCCGTGGAATGAGCAGTTCTTC. It codes for CASHRGIAPWNEQFF.

The gene calls are TRBV19 and TRBJ2-1, with 10 bases that match TRBD1. Unmatched junction bases numbered 5, after V lost 6 bases and J lost 6 bases. The germline gives CDR1 LNHDA, CDR2 SQIVND (reference sequence). This CDR3 comprises 14 residues. The CDR3 here is CASSPGQGFNEQFF. The CDR3 bases are TGTGCCAGTAGCCCGGGACAGGGGTTCAATGAGCAGTTCTTC.

The chain carries TRBV27 and TRBJ1-5; TRBD1 matches at 8 bases. The CDR3 is 18 amino acids. V shed 5 bases, J shed 0 bases, and the junction held 12 bases outside the gene matches. CDR1 is MNHEY, CDR2 SMNVEV, per germline (reference sequence). CDR3 protein: CASSLFWTGTHSNQPQHF. In nucleotides, the CDR3 is TGTGCCAGCAGTCTATTTTGGACAGGGACGCATAGCAATCAGCCCCAGCATTTT.

The V call is TRBV13, the J call TRBJ1-2; D is perhaps TRBD1 (5 bases). The CDR3 length is 15 residues. Germline assignment: CDR1 PRHDT and CDR2 FYEKMQ (reference sequence). The V end was cut by 2 bases, the J end by 7 bases, with 17 bases between. The CDR3 loop is CASSLKPGRRSGYTF. CDR3 bases: TGTGCCAGCAGCTTAAAACCAGGGAGAAGGAGTGGCTACACCTTC. The complete variable domain, with remaining parts taken from reference TRBV13 and TRBJ1-2, reads AAGVIQSPRHLIKEKRETATLKCYPIPRHDTVYWYQQGPGQDPQFLISFYEKMQSDKGSIPDRFSAQQFSDYHSELNMSSLELGDSALYFCASSLKPGRRSGYTFGSGTRLTVV.

The chain employs TRBV7-6 and TRBJ2-3; 9 bases align to TRBD2. This CDR3 is built from 16 residues. Losses at the gene ends were 0 bases for V and 3 bases for J; bases not matched to a gene: 4. Germline loops: CDR1 SGHVS, CDR2 FNYEAQ. CDR3 coding DNA: TGTGCCAGCAGCTTAGCGCCTAGCGGGGTTACAGATACGCAGTATTTT. This translates into CASSLAPSGVTDTQYF.

The genes are TRBV6-6 and TRBJ2-1, with TRBD2 matching 14 bases. This CDR3 has 15 residues. Trimming removed 5 bases from V and 10 bases from J; junction bases left unmatched: 7. Germline V gene sequence: CDR1 MNHNY, CDR2 SVGAGI (reference sequence). The CDR3 loop is CASSPGLAGVREQFF. CDR3 sequence (DNA): TGTGCCAGCAGTCCGGGACTAGCGGGAGTTAGGGAGCAGTTCTTC.